This T cell receptor beta chain was documented in a study of Ad26.COV2.S vaccination and SARS-CoV-2 variants. Across the whole study: Administration of Ad26.COV2.S was intramuscular, either once or twice 56 days apart.

Study outcomes and limitations: Breadth of non-spike TCRs did not differ between vaccinees and placebo recipients.

This clone was seen only once. Its antigen is undetermined. Other DNA sequences in the same sample also yield this CDR3. Treatment described: roughly 20 received Ad26.COV2.S at low or high dose, single or two shots; several received placebo; per-sample allocation not given. All samples were drawn on day 63, counting from the first vaccine or placebo injection. The donor was a Boston adult aged 18-55 years. This vaccine is an Ad26 vector that expresses the Wuhan-strain SARS-CoV-2 spike. Libraries were prepared by immunoSEQ multiplex PCR; TCRdb keeps only in-frame clonotypes and omits some of them. This table holds about half a million clones, 80% to 90% found once. Germline CDR1 SGHRS, CDR2 YFSETQ. The CDR3 runs 13 residues. V was shortened by 0 bases and J by 2 bases, with 6 bases between the two germline ends.

The chain uses TRBV5-1 and TRBJ2-7; unclear D gene. The sequencing here drew on peripheral blood, taken in a trial of Ad26.COV2.S vaccine versus placebo. The clonotype comes from a person between 18 and 60 years old who received the Ad26.COV2.S COVID-19 vaccine or a placebo. The CDR3, as DNA: TGCGCCAGCAGCTTGGGGGTCGCCTACGAGCAGTACTTC. As protein: CASSLGVAYEQYF.